These T cell receptor beta chains were read from a single sample in a study of cytomegalovirus exposure and HLA in healthy donors. Sequencing used immunoSEQ multiplex PCR; TCRdb keeps in-frame clones, though not all of them. The sample comprises about 100,000 clones, 81% of which are singletons, and under 5.5% rests with the top ten. Sequenced: PBMCs. Receptors were obtained from a woman in her 70s in good health and CMV-seropositive. CDR3s include the opening cysteine and the closing phenylalanine or tryptophan. Fields, in order: V gene, D gene, CDR3 length, J gene, clone size, CDR3 protein, CDR3 DNA. D genes are given only for firm matches. A clone size is listed for some rows: how often the clone was seen (once, few, many), or a class if it is expanded.

>TRBV14|TRBD2|15|TRBJ2-7|few
CASSKSSGGSYEQYF
TGTGCCAGCAGCAAATCTAGCGGAGGTTCCTACGAGCAGTACTTC
>TRBV4-3|.|14|TRBJ1-2|.
CASSQVNGGSGYTF
TGCGCCAGCAGCCAAGTGAACGGGGGTAGTGGCTACACCTTC
>TRBV6-1|.|15|TRBJ2-3|.
CASSEVGHFTDTQYF
TGTGCCAGCAGTGAAGTGGGACATTTCACAGATACGCAGTATTTT
>TRBV28|TRBD2|16|TRBJ2-2|.
CASSIIAGVRTGELFF
TGTGCCAGCAGTATAATAGCGGGAGTGAGAACCGGGGAGCTGTTTTTT
>TRBV5-1|.|13|TRBJ1-1|.
CASSPTGNTEAFF
TGCGCCAGCAGCCCGACAGGAAACACTGAAGCTTTCTTT
>TRBV6-6|TRBD1|16|TRBJ2-1|.
CASNPADRGSYNEQFF
TGTGCCAGCAACCCCGCGGACAGGGGGTCTTACAATGAGCAGTTCTTC
>TRBV6-5|.|12|TRBJ2-3|.
CASTTGTDTQYF
TGTGCCAGCACGACTGGCACAGATACGCAGTATTTT
>TRBV30|TRBD1|15|TRBJ1-1|.
CAWSPGQLMNTEAFF
TGTGCCTGGAGCCCGGGACAGCTTATGAACACTGAAGCTTTCTTT
>TRBV10-3|.|13|TRBJ1-4|.
CAISGAPNEKLFF
TGTGCCATCAGTGGGGCCCCGAATGAAAAACTGTTTTTT
>TRBV18|.|12|TRBJ1-1|.
CASSGVGTEAFF
TGTGCCAGCTCCGGGGTAGGCACTGAAGCTTTCTTT
>TRBV5-6|.|18|TRBJ2-2|.
CASSQYGRERRGTGELFF
TGTGCCAGCAGTCAATATGGCCGGGAGAGGAGGGGCACCGGGGAGCTGTTTTTT
>TRBV5-1|TRBD2|16|TRBJ2-1|once
CASSYRTGTSDNEQFF
TGCGCCAGCAGCTACCGAACCGGGACTAGCGACAATGAGCAGTTCTTC
>TRBV5-1|TRBD2|16|TRBJ2-1|.
CASSPVAGATYNEQFF
TGCGCCAGCAGCCCAGTAGCGGGAGCCACCTACAATGAGCAGTTCTTC
>TRBV10-3|.|15|TRBJ1-5|.
CAISESMGAGQPQHF
TGTGCCATCAGTGAGTCGATGGGGGCAGGTCAGCCCCAGCATTTT
>TRBV11-2|TRBD1|15|TRBJ2-7|once
CASSGSTGGSYEQYF
TGTGCCAGCAGCGGATCGACAGGGGGCTCCTACGAGCAGTACTTC
>TRBV18|.|14|TRBJ1-4|.
CASSPPGGGEKLFF
TGTGCCAGCTCACCCCCCGGGGGGGGTGAAAAACTGTTTTTT
>TRBV30|TRBD1|15|TRBJ1-1|.
CAWSGWTGENTEAFF
TGTGCCTGGAGTGGATGGACAGGGGAGAACACTGAAGCTTTCTTT
>TRBV5-5|.|15|TRBJ2-1|once
CASSPQDRGSNEQFF
TGTGCCAGCAGTCCGCAGGACAGAGGAAGCAATGAGCAGTTCTTC
>TRBV5-1|TRBD2|16|TRBJ2-1|.
CASSLGSGRIGNEQFF
TGCGCCAGCAGCTTGGGTAGCGGGAGGATTGGCAATGAGCAGTTCTTC
>TRBV7-9|TRBD1|15|TRBJ1-5|.
CASSTDRGPSQPQHF
TGTGCCAGCAGCACCGACAGGGGGCCCAGCCAGCCCCAGCATTTT
>TRBV7-3|TRBD2|12|TRBJ2-2|.
CASSSSGGELFF
TGTGCCAGCAGTTCTAGCGGCGGGGAGCTGTTTTTT
>TRBV7-3|.|13|TRBJ1-2|.
CASSPGRDYGYTF
TGTGCCAGCAGCCCCGGTCGGGACTATGGCTACACCTTC
>TRBV7-2|.|12|TRBJ2-7|.
CASSLGSYEQYF
TGTGCCAGCAGCTTAGGGAGCTACGAGCAGTACTTC
>TRBV7-3|.|13|TRBJ1-2|.
CASSPGTNGGYTF
TGTGCCAGCAGCCCTGGGACTAACGGGGGCTACACCTTC
>TRBV7-2|.|11|TRBJ2-3|.
CASRGEVTQYF
TGTGCCAGCAGAGGGGAAGTTACGCAGTATTTT
>TRBV7-2|TRBD2|16|TRBJ2-1|.
CASSLSPLAGYNEQFF
TGTGCCAGCAGCCTATCACCACTAGCGGGGTACAATGAGCAGTTCTTC
>TRBV18|TRBD1|16|TRBJ2-7|.
CASSPLRTGGVYEQYF
TGTGCCAGCTCACCGCTAAGGACAGGGGGGGTCTACGAGCAGTACTTC
>TRBV5-1|TRBD2|16|TRBJ2-3|once
CASSSRTSGMGDTQYF
TGCGCCAGCAGCTCCCGGACTAGCGGGATGGGAGATACGCAGTATTTT
>TRBV18|.|14|TRBJ2-7|once
CASSPGDSSYEQYF
TGTGCCAGCTCACCAGGAGACAGTTCCTACGAGCAGTACTTC
>TRBV7-2|TRBD2|17|TRBJ2-1|.
CASSLMGLAVSYNEQFF
TGTGCCAGCAGCTTAATGGGACTAGCGGTATCCTACAATGAGCAGTTCTTC
>TRBV5-5|TRBD2|14|TRBJ2-7|few
CASSLTSGNYEQYF
TGTGCCAGCAGCTTGACTAGCGGGAACTACGAGCAGTACTTC
>TRBV25-1|TRBD1|15|TRBJ2-7|.
CASNQPGQGFHEQYF
TGTGCCAGCAACCAACCGGGACAGGGTTTCCACGAGCAGTACTTC
>TRBV5-4|TRBD2|15|TRBJ2-5|.
CASSSSGSQRETQYF
TGTGCCAGCAGTTCTAGCGGGAGTCAGCGGGAGACCCAGTACTTC
>TRBV7-3|TRBD1|15|TRBJ2-1|once
CASSQDRGGYNEQFF
TGTGCCAGCAGCCAAGACAGGGGCGGCTACAATGAGCAGTTCTTC
>TRBV7-2|TRBD2|14|TRBJ2-2|.
CASKSGRKVGELFF
TGTGCCAGCAAAAGCGGGAGGAAGGTCGGGGAGCTGTTTTTT